One T cell receptor (beta chain) is described in this entry. The antigen is unknown. The sample belongs to a study of T cell repertoires in cytomegalovirus infection. In the study overall: Public TCR beta signatures provided an indication of both CMV infection and a matching HLA type.

Overall study findings and caveats: The cumulative frequency of public TCR beta families identified carriers of CMV plus the relevant HLA. Clonotype analysis showed dominance of the ex vivo response by HLA-C-restricted CMV-specific TCR beta clonotypes.

TCRdb recomputed calls from the reads with MiXCR, one row per CDR3 protein. The data show approximately 1,000,000 distinct CDR3 sequences, with approximately 30% seen just once and 13% held by the top ten. The germline V gene encodes CDR1 SGHDT and CDR2 YYEEEE. The germline V and J ends were trimmed by 3 bases and 7 bases, with 13 bases remaining between them. The CDR3 totals 14 residues. The specimen was cultured CD8+ T cells from PBMCs, collected from culture after CMV antigen stimulation. This rearrangement joins TRBV5-6 to TRBJ2-2; D may be TRBD2 (6 bases). The receptor comes from a human donor in good health (CMV status not recorded). Some clones in this sample may be carry-over from other donors' samples. CDR3 nucleotides: TGTGCCAGCAGCTCCTTGGTGGGGGGCGGGGAGCTGTTTTTT. Its protein product is CASSSLVGGGELFF.